This TCR beta chain was captured in a study of CD8+CD57+ T cells in acquired aplastic anemia. Template material for TCR beta VDJ and CDR3 profiling consisted of genomic DNA. MiXCR, applied by TCRdb to the reads, yields one record per CDR3 protein. The profile shows 450,000 to 600,000 distinct CDR3 sequences, approximately 33% of them singletons. It was patients with CD8+CD57+ cell expansion by flow cytometry who were chosen for sequencing. V lost 2 bases, J lost 6 bases, and 11 bases lay in between. The CDR3 has 13 residues. Germline loops: CDR1 SQVTM, CDR2 ANQGSEA. This clonotype was seen at least ten times.

The specimen was sorted CD4+, CD8+, or CD8+CD57+ T cells (not recorded which) from PBMCs. The chain combines TRBV29-1 with TRBJ2-1, with D perhaps TRBD2 (6 bases). The TCR was taken from a human donor with aplastic anemia. The CDR3 spells CSVEREASNEQFF. CDR3 nucleotide sequence: TGCAGCGTTGAAAGGGAGGCCTCCAATGAGCAGTTCTTC.